What follows describes a single T cell receptor (beta chain). Under the authors' procedure: Scientists estimated how many nucleated cells there were by amplifying reference gene primers. Method: immunoSEQ multiplex PCR; TCRdb's copy keeps in-frame clones and lacks some. For V, J and clone size, that table is used; D and trimming come from the DNA. The sample records approximately 100,000 clones, 85% being singletons. The sample belongs to a study of blood T cell repertoires in COVID-19. Overall study context: T cells, B-cell-depleted T cells, or PBMCs provided the cDNA or gDNA that served as material.

Per germline, CDR1 SGHRS and CDR2 YFSETQ. The CDR3 is 16 amino acids. Between the trimmed V and J ends, which lost 2 bases and 1 base, there was a span of 12 bases. V and J are TRBV5-1 and TRBJ2-2; TRBD2 might be the D (5 bases). This clonotype was obtained from a woman in her seventies with active or convalescent COVID-19. Sequenced input: peripheral blood. Written as DNA, the CDR3 is TGCGCCAGCAGCTTAAGGAGCGGCCAGAACACCGGGGAGCTGTTTTTT. Protein product: CASSLRSGQNTGELFF.